A single count supports the clone carrying this TCR beta chain. V dropped 6 bases and J dropped 2; count of bases not matched to a gene: 3. The germline V gene has CDR1 MNHEY and CDR2 SMNVEV (reference sequence). The CDR3 has 13 amino acids. These data come from a study of shared clonotypes between healthy human individuals. Sequencing used immunoSEQ multiplex PCR; TCRdb keeps in-frame clones, though not all of them. The top ten hold 0.11% of the sample, which has around 610,000 clones, about 96% seen once. CD8 cells regarded as naive lacked CD45RO, were positively chosen for CCR7, and omitted terminally differentiated effector memory CD45RA+ cells.

The chain uses TRBV27 and TRBJ2-7; TRBD1 agrees at 8 bases. The receptor comes from a woman in her 30s in good health. The material sequenced was naive CD8+ T cells sorted from blood. DNA for the CDR3: TGTGCCAGCAGGACAGGGGTCCCCTACGAGCAGTACTTC. As protein: CASRTGVPYEQYF.